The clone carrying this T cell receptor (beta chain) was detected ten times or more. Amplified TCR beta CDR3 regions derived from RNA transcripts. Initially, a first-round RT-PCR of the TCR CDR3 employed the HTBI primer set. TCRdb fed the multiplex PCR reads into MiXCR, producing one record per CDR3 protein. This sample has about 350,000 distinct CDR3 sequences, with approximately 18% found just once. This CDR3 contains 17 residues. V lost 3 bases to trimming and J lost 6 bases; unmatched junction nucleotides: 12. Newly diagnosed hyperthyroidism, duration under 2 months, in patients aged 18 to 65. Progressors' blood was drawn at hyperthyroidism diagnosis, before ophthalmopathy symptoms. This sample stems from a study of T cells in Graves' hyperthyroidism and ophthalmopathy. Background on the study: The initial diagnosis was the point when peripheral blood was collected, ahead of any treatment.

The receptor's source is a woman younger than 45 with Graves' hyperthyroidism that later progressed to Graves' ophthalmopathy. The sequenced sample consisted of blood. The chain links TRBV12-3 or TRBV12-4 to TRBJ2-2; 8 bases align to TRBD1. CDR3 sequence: CASSLRRVTGDSGELFF. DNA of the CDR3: TGTGCCAGCAGTTTGCGTCGCGTGACAGGGGATTCCGGGGAGCTGTTTTTT.